The 8 T cell receptor beta chains below come from one sample, sequenced in a study of blood T cells in healthy people across ages. Sample-barcoded 5' priming and a J-beta primer mix drove a second PCR of 7 to 11 cycles. Each CDR3 protein gets one entry after TCRdb re-called the 5' RACE reads with MiXCR. The repertoire holds approximately 960,000 distinct CDR3 sequences, almost 30% seen once, with roughly a tenth in the top ten. These records were also assigned to another study, of T cells of mothers and their children.

Sequences were obtained from blood. These receptors all come from a woman aged 40 to 50 in good health.

This clonotype came up many times. The J gene is TRBJ1-2, the V gene TRBV13, with no clear D. V lost 5 bases and J lost 5, with 15 bases in between. The CDR3 covers 14 residues. From germline, CDR1 is PRHDT and CDR2 FYEKMQ (reference sequence). CDR3 DNA: TGTGCCAGCAGCATGCGCACGAGATATTATGGCTACACCTTC. Translating gives CASSMRTRYYGYTF. Full variable domain (missing parts from reference TRBV13 and TRBJ1-2): AAGVIQSPRHLIKEKRETATLKCYPIPRHDTVYWYQQGPGQDPQFLISFYEKMQSDKGSIPDRFSAQQFSDYHSELNMSSLELGDSALYFCASSMRTRYYGYTFGSGTRLTVV.

As concerns this clonotype: One end of the junction fails to match germline, which may point to a read error. The chain combines TRBV7-9 with TRBJ2-4; 7 positions agree with TRBD1. TRBJ2-7 explains the end of the DNA better; the J call may be wrong. CDR1 and CDR2 from the germline V gene are SEHNR and FQNEAQ (reference sequence). The CDR3 covers 14 residues. CDR3 sequence: CAGSSTGPTGEQYF. DNA of the CDR3: TGTGCCGGCAGCTCGACAGGGCCCACCGGCGAGCAGTACTTC.

The V and J genes are TRBV20-1 and TRBJ1-1; 8 nucleotides line up with TRBD1. J was trimmed by 6 bases and V by 5 bases; bases with no gene match: 14. This CDR3 has 15 residues. The germline V gene has CDR1 DFQATT and CDR2 SNEGSKA (reference sequence). The CDR3 DNA follows: TGCAGTGCTCTGGACAGGGCGCGTGTATTCGCTGAAGCTTTCTTT. Residues: CSALDRARVFAEAFF.

The chain carries TRBV5-1 and TRBJ2-1, with 9 bases aligning to TRBD2. The germline gives CDR1 SGHRS, CDR2 YFSETQ. The CDR3 covers 14 residues. V shed 4 bases, J shed 5 bases, and the junction held 4 bases outside the gene matches. CDR3: CASSRGGGNNEQFF. The CDR3 DNA follows: TGCGCCAGCAGCCGCGGGGGGGGCAACAATGAGCAGTTCTTC.

The CDR3 DNA sequence: TGCGCCAGCAGCCAAGAACAGAGCCCTAGCTATGGCTACACCTTC. It is translated as CASSQEQSPSYGYTF. This chain connects TRBV4-1 to TRBJ1-2; D is unclear. This CDR3 region has 15 residues. The V gene's germline CDR1 is MGHRA and CDR2 YSYEKL. Trimming cost V 0 bases and J 4 bases, with 12 bases left between them.

About this clonotype: Compared with germline, one end of the junction differs, possibly owing to a read error. This chain joins TRBV3-1 and TRBJ2-5; D unclear. The CDR3 is made up of 13 amino acids. Per the germline V gene, CDR1 is LGHDT and CDR2 is YNNKEL (reference sequence). CDR3 nucleotides: TGTGCCACCAGCCGCGTAGTCCAAGAGACCCAGTACTTC. Its protein product is CATSRVVQETQYF.

This clonotype appeared a few times. This clone may be a read error of a much larger clone one base away. This chain connects TRBV5-6 to TRBJ2-4, with D unclear. The last part of the DNA fits TRBJ2-7 better; the J call may be wrong. The CDR3 totals 14 residues. In germline, CDR1 is SGHDT, CDR2 YYEEEE. CDR3 amino acids: CASSPAETAYEQYF. The CDR3 DNA follows: TGTGCCAGCAGCCCGGCGGAGACGGCCTACGAGCAGTACTTC.

The gene calls are TRBV5-4 and TRBJ1-1; D gene ambiguous. V dropped 0 bases and J dropped 0 bases, with 9 bases sitting between them. The CDR3 runs to 15 residues. The germline V gene has CDR1 SGHNT and CDR2 YYREEE (reference sequence). The CDR3 sequence: CASSLAAVLNTEAFF. CDR3 bases: TGTGCCAGCAGCTTGGCAGCAGTCTTGAACACTGAAGCTTTCTTT.